One sample yielded the 17 T cell receptor beta chains listed below, sequenced in a study of T cells after posttransplantation cyclophosphamide (dated by TCRdb to about 2016). The library was produced with the immunoSEQ multiplex PCR assay. Drawn from immuneACCESS, this table holds only the in-frame rearrangements with V and J called that TCRdb kept. Clones are partly lost; checked studies trace under half to an unresolved V gene and leave the rest unexplained. In this sample the table shows fewer than 55,000 clones, and no singletons are among them. Of the sample, about 2.5% is held by the ten largest clones. Sequencing was carried out using PBMCs. Every receptor here comes from a man aged 40-55 years in good health, CMV-negative, and a related stem cell transplant donor.

This clone has a count of ten or more. The CDR3 spells CASSYGDQPQHF. For the CDR3, the DNA is TGTGCCAGCAGTTACGGAGATCAGCCCCAGCATTTT. V is TRBV6-6 and J is TRBJ1-5, with D hard to call. The V gene lost 2 bases and the J gene lost 5 bases, with 4 bases spanning the gap. The CDR3 is made up of 12 amino acids. Germline V gene lookup returns CDR1 MNHNY and CDR2 SVGAGI (reference sequence).

The sample holds many counts of this clone. This sequence joins TRBV5-1 and TRBJ2-5; D gene uncertain. The V gene's germline CDR1 is SGHRS and CDR2 YFSETQ. V was trimmed by 1 base and J by 5 bases, leaving 9 bases between them. CDR3 length: 13 residues. In DNA form, the CDR3 reads TGCGCCAGCAGCTTGCTCCTCCAGGAGACCCAGTACTTC. Its translation is CASSLLLQETQYF.

This clone was detected ten times or more. This chain links TRBV19 with TRBJ1-4, with TRBD1 identical over 7 bases. Losses at the gene ends were 5 bases for V and 0 bases for J; bases not matched to a gene: 3. This CDR3 spans 15 amino acids. Per germline, CDR1 LNHDA and CDR2 SQIVND (reference sequence). The CDR3 nucleotides read TGTGCCAGTAGTTCCGGGACAGCAACTAATGAAAAACTGTTTTTT. The encoded protein is CASSSGTATNEKLFF.

This clone was picked up many times. V gene TRBV7-7 combines with J gene TRBJ2-5; tentative D call: TRBD1 (6 bases). The V gene's germline CDR1 is SSHAT and CDR2 FNYEAQ (reference sequence). CDR3 length: 15 residues. The V end lost 1 base, the J end lost 4 bases, and 13 bases lay between the germline ends. The DNA of the CDR3 is TGTGCCAGCAGCTTAGGTGCAGGGGTTCGAGAGACCCAGTACTTC. Its translation is CASSLGAGVRETQYF. The whole variable domain, remainder taken from reference TRBV7-7 and TRBJ2-5, is GAGVSQSPRYKVTKRGQDVTLRCDPISSHATLYWYQQALGQGPEFLTYFNYEAQPDKSGLPSDRFSAERPEGSISTLTIQRTEQRDSAMYRCASSLGAGVRETQYFGPGTRLLVL.

This clone was detected ten times or more. This sequence joins TRBV5-1 and TRBJ2-1; 7 bases match TRBD1. Germline V gives CDR1 SGHRS, CDR2 YFSETQ. V lost 0 bases to trimming and J lost 9 bases; unmatched junction nucleotides: 9. The CDR3 extends over 15 amino acids. The CDR3 loop is CASSLAAGGSGEQFF. The DNA for the CDR3 is TGCGCCAGCAGCTTGGCGGCAGGGGGTTCGGGTGAGCAGTTCTTC.

This clone came up many times. The chain employs TRBV5-6 and TRBJ2-7; 9 bases are a match to TRBD1. J lost 6 bases, V lost 4 bases, and 11 bases had no gene match. The CDR3 length is 15 residues. Germline CDR1 and CDR2: SGHDT and YYEEEE. CDR3 nucleotides: TGTGCCAGCAGCCCCGGGACAGGGACAGGATTCGAGCAGTACTTC. This encodes CASSPGTGTGFEQYF.

Many counts were recorded for this clone. V and J are TRBV5-5 and TRBJ1-1, with 9 bases matching TRBD1. The CDR3 is made up of 16 amino acids. V gave up 1 base and J gave up 2 bases; unmatched junction bases: 6. Germline V lookup: CDR1 SGHKS, CDR2 YYEKEE (reference sequence). The CDR3 nucleotides are TGTGCCAGCAGCTTGTCACAGGGGGCCCCTAACACTGAAGCTTTCTTT. Amino acids: CASSLSQGAPNTEAFF.

This clone was observed many times. The chain uses TRBV27 and TRBJ2-3; 12 positions agree with TRBD2. CDR1 and CDR2 (germline): MNHEY, SMNVEV (reference sequence). The CDR3 consists of 17 residues. V lost 3 bases to trimming and J lost 2 bases; unmatched junction nucleotides: 6. This chain's CDR3 is CASSFTRTSGDTDTQYF. CDR3 nucleotide sequence: TGTGCCAGCAGTTTCACCCGGACTAGCGGGGACACAGATACGCAGTATTTT.

This clone was picked up a small number of times. The rearrangement joins TRBV27 to TRBJ2-5; 9 bases match TRBD1. The ends lost 2 bases at V and 4 bases at J; junction bases unmatched: 14. The germline V gene has CDR1 MNHEY and CDR2 SMNVEV (reference sequence). The CDR3 contains 18 residues. CDR3 sequence reads: CASSLRPFDRGERETQYF. The CDR3 DNA is TGTGCCAGCAGTTTACGACCCTTTGACAGGGGGGAGAGAGAGACCCAGTACTTC.

This clone was recorded many times. The gene calls are TRBV7-3 and TRBJ2-3, with 10 nucleotides matching TRBD2. Germline-derived CDR1 and CDR2 are SGHTA and FQGTGA. The length of the CDR3 is 18 residues. Germline trimming cut 1 base from V and 2 bases from J; bases unmatched to any gene: 9. The chain's CDR3 is CASSLRGVAGGFTDTQYF. The CDR3 DNA sequence: TGTGCCAGCAGCTTAAGAGGGGTAGCGGGAGGTTTCACAGATACGCAGTATTTT.

This clone was counted ten times or more. The chain recombines TRBV19 with TRBJ1-3; 7 bases are a match to TRBD1. This CDR3 spans 17 amino acids. J gave up 2 bases and V 6 bases, and 13 bases lay outside the gene matches. Germline CDR1 and CDR2: LNHDA and SQIVND (reference sequence). CDR3 protein: CASSRGALGRPGNTIYF. The CDR3 DNA reads as TGTGCCAGTAGCAGGGGGGCATTGGGACGACCTGGAAACACCATATATTTT. The full variable domain, completed using reference TRBV19 and TRBJ1-3, is DGGITQSPKYLFRKEGQNVTLSCEQNLNHDAMYWYRQDPGQGLRLIYYSQIVNDFQKGDIAEGYSVSREKKESFPLTVTSAQKNPTAFYLCASSRGALGRPGNTIYFGEGSWLTVV.

There are many counts of this clone. This specimen includes other DNA sequences encoding the same CDR3. The chain combines TRBV6-5 with TRBJ2-3; possibly TRBD1 for D (6 bases). Trimming pared 6 bases from V and 0 bases from J, leaving 10 bases between. The germline gives CDR1 MNHEY, CDR2 SVGAGI. This CDR3 has 14 amino acids. The CDR3 protein is CASRPQGSTDTQYF. DNA of the CDR3: TGTGCCAGCAGACCACAGGGTAGCACAGATACGCAGTATTTT.

This clone was detected many times. V usage is TRBV11-2 and J usage is TRBJ1-5; unclear D gene. The V gene lost 4 bases and the J gene lost 4 bases, with 8 bases spanning the gap. The CDR3 contains 13 residues. The germline V gene encodes CDR1 SGHAT and CDR2 FQNNGV. CDR3 DNA: TGTGCCAGCAGCTCCCGGGTTAATCAGCCCCAGCATTTT. Amino acids: CASSSRVNQPQHF.

This clone was seen repeatedly, ten times or more. At one end the junction does not follow the germline gene, possibly because of a read error. The chain links TRBV6-5 to TRBJ1-1; 8 bases are shared with TRBD1. This CDR3 contains 12 residues. The germline V gene has CDR1 MNHEY and CDR2 SVGAGI. CDR3 region: CASSYTGQGASF. The CDR3 DNA sequence: TGTGCCAGCAGTTACACAGGGCAGGGGGCTTCCTTT.

This clone was counted many times. The chain combines TRBV19 with TRBJ2-1; 8 bases fit TRBD1. Per germline, CDR1 LNHDA and CDR2 SQIVND (reference sequence). This CDR3 is built from 13 residues. V lost 0 bases to trimming and J lost 11 bases; unmatched junction nucleotides: 3. CDR3 protein: CASSIDRGHQQFF. The CDR3 bases are TGTGCCAGTAGTATAGACAGGGGGCATCAGCAGTTCTTC.

This clone was picked up many times. V and J are TRBV7-3 and TRBJ2-3, with D hard to call. Germline lookup yields CDR1 SGHTA and CDR2 FQGTGA. Trimming removed 1 base at V and 0 bases at J, with 11 bases between. The CDR3 totals 16 residues. The CDR3 spells CASSLMTTSSTDTQYF. DNA of the CDR3: TGTGCCAGCAGCTTAATGACAACCTCTAGCACAGATACGCAGTATTTT.

This clone was seen ten or more times. The chain couples TRBV19 to TRBJ2-2, with 8 bases aligning to TRBD2. The CDR3 consists of 15 residues. V shed 5 bases and J 4 bases; nucleotides not matched to a gene: 6. CDR1 and CDR2 from the germline V gene are LNHDA and SQIVND (reference sequence). The CDR3 nucleotides are TGTGCCAGTAGTCTCGGGAGGGCGGGCACCGGGGAGCTGTTTTTT. Its translation: CASSLGRAGTGELFF.